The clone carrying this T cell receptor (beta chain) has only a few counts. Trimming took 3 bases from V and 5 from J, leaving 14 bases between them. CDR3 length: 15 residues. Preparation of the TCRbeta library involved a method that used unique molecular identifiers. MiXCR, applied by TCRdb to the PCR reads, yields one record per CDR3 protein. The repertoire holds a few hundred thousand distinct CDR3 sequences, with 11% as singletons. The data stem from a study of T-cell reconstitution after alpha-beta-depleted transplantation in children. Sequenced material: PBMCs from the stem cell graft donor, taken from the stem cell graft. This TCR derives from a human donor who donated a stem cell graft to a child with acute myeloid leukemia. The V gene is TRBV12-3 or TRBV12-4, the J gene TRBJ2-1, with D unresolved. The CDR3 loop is CASSFAGVPNNEQFF. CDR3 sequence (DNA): TGTGCCAGCAGTTTCGCTGGGGTGCCCAACAATGAGCAGTTCTTC.